This is a list of T cell receptor beta chains from one sample in a study of T cell responses to AZD1222 COVID-19 vaccine. Assay: immunoSEQ multiplex PCR; the TCRdb copy retains only in-frame clones and omits some. The sample contains 75,000 to 100,000 clones, around 87% of which appear only once. The sample here was peripheral blood, taken on day 0 of AZD1222 vaccination. These receptors were collected from an adult in good health. Each CDR3 is given with its conserved first and last residue. D genes are given only for firm matches. Clone size is shown for a subset of rows, as once, few, many or a class of expanded clone.

d_call	clone_size	v_call	j_call	cdr3_nt	cdr3_aa
.	once	TRBV15	TRBJ1-1	TGTGCCACCAGCAGAGATCGCCGCGCTGACGGCATGAACACTGAAGCTTTCTTT	CATSRDRRADGMNTEAFF
.	.	TRBV28	TRBJ2-3	TGTGCCAGCAGTACGAGCACAGATACGCAGTATTTT	CASSTSTDTQYF
.	.	TRBV10-1	TRBJ1-2	TGCGCCAGCAGTGAGTCGAGGGGCCGCGGCTACACCTTC	CASSESRGRGYTF
.	few	TRBV4-1	TRBJ1-6	TGCGCCAGCAGCCTAAGCGGGGCCAAAGGCCATAATTCACCCCTCCACTTT	CASSLSGAKGHNSPLHF
.	.	TRBV4-1	TRBJ1-3	TGCGCCAGCAGCCAAGCGCGGGGAAGTGGAAACACCATATATTTT	CASSQARGSGNTIYF
TRBD2	.	TRBV30	TRBJ2-4	TGTGCCTGGAGTGTTAGCGGGACGAACATTCAGTACTTC	CAWSVSGTNIQYF
TRBD1	.	TRBV6-2/TRBV6-3	TRBJ1-4	TGTGCCAGCAGCTCGTTCAGGGGGTCGGCTAATGAAAAACTGTTTTTT	CASSSFRGSANEKLFF
TRBD2	.	TRBV9	TRBJ2-7	TGTGCCAGCAGCGCCTCTAGCGGGTCAACCTACGAGCAGTACTTC	CASSASSGSTYEQYF
TRBD2	.	TRBV5-1	TRBJ2-3	TGCGCCAGCACGAGGCTAGCGGGAGAGGGCACAGATACGCAGTATTTT	CASTRLAGEGTDTQYF
.	once	TRBV6-5	TRBJ2-1	TGTGCCAGCAGTTACTTGCTAGGCAATGAGCAGTTCTTC	CASSYLLGNEQFF
TRBD1	.	TRBV5-1	TRBJ1-1	TGCGCCAGCAGCCCGGGGGACAGAGGATTTGCTGAAGCTTTCTTT	CASSPGDRGFAEAFF
.	few	TRBV11-2	TRBJ2-1	TGTGCCAGCAGCTTAGACAGGTTGAATGAGCAGTTCTTC	CASSLDRLNEQFF
.	.	TRBV4-2	TRBJ2-3	TGTGCCAGCAGCCAAGGCTCTTTGGGGTTCACAGATACGCAGTATTTT	CASSQGSLGFTDTQYF
TRBD2	.	TRBV10-3	TRBJ2-1	TGTGCCATCAGTGAGGGACTAGCGGGAGTGAGAAATGAGCAGTTCTTC	CAISEGLAGVRNEQFF
.	.	TRBV6-5	TRBJ1-2	TGTGCCAGCAGTTCCCCTCGGCGGGGAGTCAATGGCTACACCTTC	CASSSPRRGVNGYTF
.	.	TRBV3-1/TRBV3-2	TRBJ1-5	TGTGCCAGCAGCTCCCGCGGACAGCCCCAGCATTTT	CASSSRGQPQHF
TRBD2	.	TRBV19	TRBJ2-1	TGTGCCAGTGCGGGACTAGCGGATTACAATGAGCAGTTCTTC	CASAGLADYNEQFF
.	.	TRBV5-1	TRBJ1-3	TGCGCCAGCAGCTTGGCCGCTATGAGCTCTGGAAACACCATATATTTT	CASSLAAMSSGNTIYF
TRBD1	.	TRBV15	TRBJ1-6	TGTGCCACCAGCAGAGATCGGGACAGGGGTAATTCACCCCTCCACTTT	CATSRDRDRGNSPLHF
.	.	TRBV19	TRBJ1-2	TGTGCCAGTAGTATCGCTCTGAGGGATAGCTATGGCTACACCTTC	CASSIALRDSYGYTF
TRBD1	.	TRBV2	TRBJ2-3	TGTGCCAGCAGTTACAGGGGCGTGTCTACAGATACGCAGTATTTT	CASSYRGVSTDTQYF
TRBD1	.	TRBV6-4	TRBJ1-2	TGTGCCAGCAGTGAACGGACAGGGGCCAACTATGGCTACACCTTC	CASSERTGANYGYTF
TRBD1	once	TRBV4-3	TRBJ2-2	TGCGCCAGCAGCCAGCTATCTGGGACAGAGAACACCGGGGAGCTGTTTTTT	CASSQLSGTENTGELFF
.	.	TRBV4-1	TRBJ1-2	TGCGCCAGCAGCCAAGGTCCGACAGCGAACTATGGCTACACCTTC	CASSQGPTANYGYTF
.	.	TRBV5-4	TRBJ2-7	TGTGCCAGCAGCATGGGACCTTCCTACGAGCAGTACTTC	CASSMGPSYEQYF
.	once	TRBV6-5	TRBJ2-1	TGTGCCACCCGGACAAAACAGGGAGGGCGCAATGAGCAGTTCTTC	CATRTKQGGRNEQFF
TRBD1	.	TRBV7-9	TRBJ2-7	TGTGCCAGCAGCGGTGACAGGGGGATCTACGAGCAGTACTTC	CASSGDRGIYEQYF